The T cell receptor (beta chain) described here comes from a study of radiotherapy plus CTLA-4 blockade in lung cancer (dated by TCRdb to the late 2010s). About the study as a whole: Objective responses occurred in 18% of enrolled patients, and 31% achieved disease control.

The paper as a whole reports these results and caveats: After treatment with radiotherapy and ipilimumab, TCR clones that originated in tumors expanded in peripheral blood. Early dynamic changes in blood T cell clones, together with increased serum interferon-beta after radiation, were reported as the strongest predictors of response.

After removal of 0 bases from V and 2 bases from J, the junction retains 1 base not matched to a gene. From its cysteine to its phenylalanine, the CDR3 spans 15 amino acids. Only the CDR3 part of the read is kept: 45 bases, read in frame from the first base. CDR1 and CDR2, looked up from the germline V gene, are MNHEY and SVGAGI. The study evaluated CTLA-4 blockade (ipilimumab) given together with focal radiation therapy in patients who had chemo-refractory metastatic non-small-cell lung cancer. Notes on this clone: It has no known antigen specificity. Base qualities are not recorded, but no much larger clone differs from it by a single base.

Libraries were prepared through the immunoSEQ multiplex PCR assay. TCRdb holds this immuneACCESS table with in-frame rearrangements only. Some clones are missing; in checked studies, unresolved V genes explain under half, and the rest has no known cause. The table for this sample lists fewer than 95,000 clones; 83% of them were counted only once. The ten largest account for 0.75% to 0.85% of the sample. The sequence joins TRBV6-5 to TRBJ2-7; TRBD1 lines up with 10 middle nucleotides. The sample was peripheral blood, taken from a patient treated with radiotherapy plus ipilimumab. This TCR derives from a human donor with non-small cell lung cancer who had stable disease on radiotherapy plus ipilimumab. CDR3 reads: CASSYSGQGPYEQYF. The DNA is TGTGCCAGCAGTTACTCGGGACAGGGGCCCTACGAGCAGTACTTC.